These T cell receptor beta chains were read from a single sample in a study of T cell changes during pregnancy in multiple sclerosis. Clones were read by immunoSEQ multiplex PCR, and TCRdb kept only the in-frame ones, dropping some. There are tens of thousands of clones in the sample; approximately 94% occur only once, and roughly 0.45% lies in the top ten. Sequenced here: CD4+ T cells from peripheral blood mononuclear cells, sampled in the second trimester of pregnancy. Every receptor here comes from a female donor with multiple sclerosis, enrolled in a pregnancy study. The CDR3 runs from the conserved cysteine through the conserved F or W. The order of the fields is D gene, V gene, J gene, clone size, CDR3 protein, CDR3 DNA. The D gene is left open where the match is weak. The size entry is marked missing in some rows and otherwise reads once, few, many or a size class.

D gene: TRBD1
V gene: TRBV6-1
J gene: TRBJ2-1
clone size: .
CDR3 protein: CASSHRDRVYNEQFF
CDR3 DNA: TGTGCCAGCAGTCACCGGGACAGGGTCTACAATGAGCAGTTCTTC

D gene: .
V gene: TRBV28
J gene: TRBJ2-3
clone size: .
CDR3 protein: CASSSTSGVGGDTQYF
CDR3 DNA: TGTGCCAGCAGTTCGACGAGCGGAGTCGGAGGAGATACGCAGTATTTT

D gene: TRBD1
V gene: TRBV5-1
J gene: TRBJ2-1
clone size: .
CDR3 protein: CASSLWGQGQNEQFF
CDR3 DNA: TGCGCCAGCAGCTTGTGGGGACAGGGGCAGAATGAGCAGTTCTTC

D gene: .
V gene: TRBV29-1
J gene: TRBJ1-2
clone size: .
CDR3 protein: CSVGRSGRVGVYGYTF
CDR3 DNA: TGCAGCGTTGGAAGGAGCGGTCGGGTCGGGGTCTATGGCTACACCTTC

D gene: TRBD1
V gene: TRBV7-2
J gene: TRBJ2-1
clone size: .
CDR3 protein: CASSLQSTGGLRNEQFF
CDR3 DNA: TGTGCCAGCAGCTTACAATCAACAGGGGGTCTTCGGAATGAGCAGTTCTTC

D gene: .
V gene: TRBV7-9
J gene: TRBJ1-1
clone size: .
CDR3 protein: CASSSLTEAFF
CDR3 DNA: TGTGCCAGCAGCTCCTTGACTGAAGCTTTCTTT

D gene: .
V gene: TRBV18
J gene: TRBJ2-7
clone size: .
CDR3 protein: CASSPLGVSYEQYF
CDR3 DNA: TGTGCCAGCTCACCACTCGGGGTCTCCTACGAGCAGTACTTC

D gene: TRBD1
V gene: TRBV2
J gene: TRBJ1-5
clone size: .
CDR3 protein: CASSEARDRGLRGNQPQHF
CDR3 DNA: TGTGCCAGCAGTGAAGCGCGGGACAGGGGGCTGCGTGGCAATCAGCCCCAGCATTTT

D gene: .
V gene: TRBV28
J gene: TRBJ2-1
clone size: .
CDR3 protein: CATYGGREKHYEQFF
CDR3 DNA: TGTGCCACCTACGGGGGGCGGGAGAAACACTATGAGCAGTTCTTC

D gene: TRBD2
V gene: TRBV10-1
J gene: TRBJ2-1
clone size: .
CDR3 protein: CASKAGGSHEQFF
CDR3 DNA: TGCGCCAGCAAAGCGGGAGGTAGCCATGAGCAGTTCTTC

D gene: .
V gene: TRBV4-3
J gene: TRBJ2-3
clone size: .
CDR3 protein: CASSQGGLPAPDTQYF
CDR3 DNA: TGCGCCAGCAGCCAAGGGGGACTGCCAGCCCCAGATACGCAGTATTTT

D gene: TRBD1
V gene: TRBV18
J gene: TRBJ2-7
clone size: .
CDR3 protein: CASSYGTGRAYEQYF
CDR3 DNA: TGTGCCAGCTCATATGGGACAGGGAGGGCCTACGAGCAGTACTTC

D gene: TRBD2
V gene: TRBV5-5
J gene: TRBJ2-1
clone size: .
CDR3 protein: CASSRGVSSGGYNEQFF
CDR3 DNA: TGTGCCAGCAGCAGGGGCGTCTCTAGCGGAGGTTACAATGAGCAGTTCTTC

D gene: TRBD1
V gene: TRBV5-4
J gene: TRBJ2-6
clone size: .
CDR3 protein: CASSPTGAGANVLTF
CDR3 DNA: TGTGCCAGCAGCCCTACAGGGGCCGGGGCCAACGTCCTGACTTTC

D gene: .
V gene: TRBV5-4
J gene: TRBJ2-3
clone size: .
CDR3 protein: CASSSWDWESTDTQYF
CDR3 DNA: TGTGCCAGCAGCTCCTGGGACTGGGAAAGCACAGATACGCAGTATTTT

D gene: TRBD1
V gene: TRBV28
J gene: TRBJ2-1
clone size: .
CDR3 protein: CASSLWDRGRPRTSVEQFF
CDR3 DNA: TGTGCCAGCAGTTTGTGGGACAGGGGGCGGCCCCGTACTAGCGTTGAGCAGTTCTTC

D gene: TRBD2
V gene: TRBV14
J gene: TRBJ2-5
clone size: .
CDR3 protein: CASSPGGTSGRTWRETQYF
CDR3 DNA: TGTGCCAGCAGCCCCGGGGGGACTAGCGGGAGGACGTGGCGAGAGACCCAGTACTTC

D gene: TRBD2
V gene: TRBV2
J gene: TRBJ2-4
clone size: once
CDR3 protein: CASSGGAGGRLAKNIQYF
CDR3 DNA: TGTGCCAGCAGTGGAGGAGCGGGAGGGCGGCTGGCCAAAAACATTCAGTACTTC

D gene: .
V gene: TRBV25-1
J gene: TRBJ1-4
clone size: .
CDR3 protein: CASSEIWREKLFF
CDR3 DNA: TGTGCCAGCAGTGAAATATGGAGGGAAAAACTGTTTTTT

D gene: TRBD2
V gene: TRBV7-9
J gene: TRBJ2-1
clone size: once
CDR3 protein: CASSLERLAASNEQFF
CDR3 DNA: TGTGCCAGCAGCTTAGAGAGACTAGCGGCCTCCAATGAGCAGTTCTTC

D gene: TRBD2
V gene: TRBV19
J gene: TRBJ2-2
clone size: .
CDR3 protein: CASSGPGLAMNTGELFF
CDR3 DNA: TGTGCCAGTAGTGGACCGGGACTAGCTATGAACACCGGGGAGCTGTTTTTT

D gene: .
V gene: TRBV6-5
J gene: TRBJ2-3
clone size: .
CDR3 protein: CASSYSGGVGGDTQYF
CDR3 DNA: TGTGCCAGCAGTTACTCTGGAGGAGTGGGAGGAGATACGCAGTATTTT

D gene: .
V gene: TRBV4-1
J gene: TRBJ2-7
clone size: once
CDR3 protein: CASSQVDFLGQNYEQYF
CDR3 DNA: TGCGCCAGCAGCCAAGTAGACTTTCTGGGACAAAACTACGAGCAGTACTTC

D gene: .
V gene: TRBV5-1
J gene: TRBJ1-5
clone size: .
CDR3 protein: CASSLDGRSNQPQHF
CDR3 DNA: TGCGCCAGCAGCTTGGACGGTCGTAGCAATCAGCCCCAGCATTTT

D gene: TRBD1
V gene: TRBV7-8
J gene: TRBJ1-2
clone size: .
CDR3 protein: CASSAGTGNYGYTF
CDR3 DNA: TGTGCCAGCAGCGCCGGGACAGGGAACTATGGCTACACCTTC

D gene: TRBD1
V gene: TRBV27
J gene: TRBJ1-2
clone size: .
CDR3 protein: CASRPYAPGQGFYGYTF
CDR3 DNA: TGTGCCAGCAGGCCTTATGCTCCGGGACAGGGATTCTATGGCTACACCTTC

D gene: .
V gene: TRBV7-2
J gene: TRBJ2-7
clone size: .
CDR3 protein: CASSPRTSPFSYEQYF
CDR3 DNA: TGTGCCAGCAGCCCCAGAACTAGCCCTTTCTCCTACGAGCAGTACTTC

D gene: .
V gene: TRBV7-8
J gene: TRBJ2-7
clone size: .
CDR3 protein: CASSLGWRIVSYEQYF
CDR3 DNA: TGTGCCAGCAGCTTAGGGTGGAGGATAGTTTCCTACGAGCAGTACTTC

D gene: TRBD2
V gene: TRBV27
J gene: TRBJ2-7
clone size: .
CDR3 protein: CASSLLGTSGRAYEQYF
CDR3 DNA: TGTGCCAGCAGTTTATTGGGGACTAGCGGGAGAGCCTACGAGCAGTACTTC

D gene: .
V gene: TRBV2
J gene: TRBJ1-5
clone size: .
CDR3 protein: CASSDWEGVSNQPQHF
CDR3 DNA: TGTGCCAGCAGTGATTGGGAGGGAGTAAGCAATCAGCCCCAGCATTTT

D gene: .
V gene: TRBV28
J gene: TRBJ1-2
clone size: .
CDR3 protein: CASNFGRVDYGYTF
CDR3 DNA: TGTGCCAGCAACTTCGGCAGGGTGGATTATGGCTACACCTTC

D gene: TRBD2
V gene: TRBV2
J gene: TRBJ2-3
clone size: .
CDR3 protein: CASMREGPDTQYF
CDR3 DNA: TGTGCCAGCATGCGGGAGGGCCCAGATACGCAGTATTTT

D gene: .
V gene: TRBV6-6
J gene: TRBJ1-1
clone size: .
CDR3 protein: CASRGGNTEAFF
CDR3 DNA: TGTGCCAGCAGGGGGGGAAATACTGAAGCTTTCTTT

D gene: .
V gene: TRBV5-1
J gene: TRBJ2-1
clone size: .
CDR3 protein: CASSLVQGSYNEQFF
CDR3 DNA: TGCGCCAGCAGCTTGGTACAGGGCTCTTACAATGAGCAGTTCTTC

D gene: TRBD2
V gene: TRBV10-2
J gene: TRBJ2-5
clone size: .
CDR3 protein: CASEERKRDQETQYF
CDR3 DNA: TGCGCCAGCGAGGAAAGAAAGCGGGATCAAGAGACCCAGTACTTC

D gene: .
V gene: TRBV27
J gene: TRBJ1-1
clone size: .
CDR3 protein: CASSHFPGWDTEAFF
CDR3 DNA: TGTGCCAGCAGTCACTTCCCAGGGTGGGACACTGAAGCTTTCTTT

D gene: TRBD1
V gene: TRBV5-1
J gene: TRBJ2-2
clone size: .
CDR3 protein: CASSLRVTGDTGELFF
CDR3 DNA: TGCGCCAGCAGCTTGAGGGTGACAGGGGACACCGGGGAGCTGTTTTTT

D gene: .
V gene: TRBV5-1
J gene: TRBJ1-4
clone size: .
CDR3 protein: CASSSAGSATNEKLFF
CDR3 DNA: TGCGCCAGCAGCTCCGCGGGCTCTGCAACTAATGAAAAACTGTTTTTT

D gene: .
V gene: TRBV28
J gene: TRBJ1-5
clone size: .
CDR3 protein: CASSFSGAFNQPQHF
CDR3 DNA: TGTGCCAGCAGTTTTTCAGGGGCGTTCAATCAGCCCCAGCATTTT

D gene: .
V gene: TRBV27
J gene: TRBJ2-7
clone size: .
CDR3 protein: CATHGLKSYEQYF
CDR3 DNA: TGTGCCACCCACGGGTTAAAATCCTACGAGCAGTACTTC

D gene: .
V gene: TRBV9
J gene: TRBJ1-1
clone size: .
CDR3 protein: CASSVSGNHGTEAFF
CDR3 DNA: TGTGCCAGCAGCGTATCAGGAAACCATGGGACTGAAGCTTTCTTT

D gene: .
V gene: TRBV2
J gene: TRBJ1-1
clone size: .
CDR3 protein: CASSESYTGSTEAFF
CDR3 DNA: TGTGCCAGCAGTGAATCCTATACAGGGAGCACTGAAGCTTTCTTT

D gene: TRBD1
V gene: TRBV15
J gene: TRBJ2-1
clone size: .
CDR3 protein: CATSSGTDKYNEQFF
CDR3 DNA: TGTGCCACCAGCAGCGGGACAGACAAATACAATGAGCAGTTCTTC

D gene: TRBD2
V gene: TRBV5-1
J gene: TRBJ2-7
clone size: .
CDR3 protein: CASSLGGRSHEQYF
CDR3 DNA: TGCGCCAGCAGCTTGGGCGGGAGGTCCCACGAGCAGTACTTC

D gene: TRBD2
V gene: TRBV11-2
J gene: TRBJ2-7
clone size: .
CDR3 protein: CASSPGLAGVEQYF
CDR3 DNA: TGTGCCAGCAGCCCGGGACTAGCGGGAGTCGAGCAGTACTTC

D gene: TRBD1
V gene: TRBV11-2
J gene: TRBJ2-7
clone size: once
CDR3 protein: CASSPRDRGSREQYF
CDR3 DNA: TGTGCCAGCAGCCCGAGGGACAGGGGGTCCCGGGAGCAGTACTTC

D gene: .
V gene: TRBV19
J gene: TRBJ2-7
clone size: once
CDR3 protein: CASSARTASYEQYF
CDR3 DNA: TGTGCCAGTAGTGCCCGGACTGCGTCCTACGAGCAGTACTTC

D gene: TRBD2
V gene: TRBV27
J gene: TRBJ2-1
clone size: .
CDR3 protein: CASRSPLADSYNEQFF
CDR3 DNA: TGTGCCAGCAGGTCCCCACTAGCGGACTCCTACAATGAGCAGTTCTTC

D gene: TRBD1
V gene: TRBV27
J gene: TRBJ1-2
clone size: .
CDR3 protein: CASSPGTGVYGYTF
CDR3 DNA: TGTGCCAGCAGTCCCGGGACAGGGGTGTATGGCTACACCTTC

D gene: TRBD2
V gene: TRBV5-4
J gene: TRBJ2-1
clone size: .
CDR3 protein: CASSLVALAGSDNEQFF
CDR3 DNA: TGTGCCAGCAGCTTGGTCGCGCTAGCGGGAAGCGACAATGAGCAGTTCTTC

D gene: TRBD1
V gene: TRBV18
J gene: TRBJ2-2
clone size: .
CDR3 protein: CASSPPSGQGNTGELFF
CDR3 DNA: TGTGCCAGCTCACCACCGTCGGGACAGGGGAACACCGGGGAGCTGTTTTTT

D gene: .
V gene: TRBV18
J gene: TRBJ2-5
clone size: once
CDR3 protein: CASSPRGGETQYF
CDR3 DNA: TGTGCCAGCTCACCCCGGGGTGGAGAGACCCAGTACTTC